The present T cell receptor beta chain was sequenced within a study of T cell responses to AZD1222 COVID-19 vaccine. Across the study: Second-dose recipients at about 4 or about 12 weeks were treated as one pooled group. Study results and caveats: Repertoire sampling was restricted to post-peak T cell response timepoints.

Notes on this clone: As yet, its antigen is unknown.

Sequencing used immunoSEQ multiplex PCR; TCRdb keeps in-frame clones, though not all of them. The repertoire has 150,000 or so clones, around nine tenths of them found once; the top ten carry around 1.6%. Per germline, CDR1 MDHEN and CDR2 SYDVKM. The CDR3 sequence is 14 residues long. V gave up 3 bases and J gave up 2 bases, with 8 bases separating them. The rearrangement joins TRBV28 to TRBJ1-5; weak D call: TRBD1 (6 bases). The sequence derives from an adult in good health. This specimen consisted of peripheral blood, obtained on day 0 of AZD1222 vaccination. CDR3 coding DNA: TGTGCCAGCAGTTTTGCAGGGGGCAATCAGCCCCAGCATTTT. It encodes CASSFAGGNQPQHF. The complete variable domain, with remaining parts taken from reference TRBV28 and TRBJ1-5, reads DVKVTQSSRYLVKRTGEKVFLECVQDMDHENMFWYRQDPGLGLRLIYFSYDVKMKEKGDIPEGYSVSREKKERFSLILESASTNQTSMYLCASSFAGGNQPQHFGDGTRLSIL.